These 2 T cell receptor beta chains originate from one sample sequenced in a study of blood T cell repertoires in COVID-19. Profiling relied on immunoSEQ multiplex PCR, and the TCRdb table lists in-frame clones only, not all of them. The sample includes more than 85,000 clones, around 74% of them seen just once. Sequencing was done on a sample of peripheral blood. The receptors shown here come from a woman aged 70-85 years with acute or convalescent COVID-19.

The chain is built from TRBV5-6 and TRBJ1-6; TRBD1 matches 7 bases. Per germline, CDR1 SGHDT and CDR2 YYEEEE. The CDR3 runs to 16 residues. J was trimmed by 0 bases and V by 4 bases; bases with no gene match: 4. The chain's CDR3 is CASSQTGSSYNSPLHF. CDR3 nucleotide sequence: TGTGCCAGCAGCCAGACAGGGAGCTCCTATAATTCACCCCTCCACTTT.

The genes are TRBV6-4 and TRBJ2-6; D is ambiguous. The CDR3 totals 16 residues. The ends were cut back, 2 bases at V and 0 bases at J, with 8 bases in the middle. CDR1 is MRHNA and CDR2 is SNTAGT in the germline V gene. CDR3 in amino acids: CASSDGHHSGANVLTF. As DNA, the CDR3 is TGTGCCAGCAGTGACGGGCACCACTCTGGGGCCAACGTCCTGACTTTC.